Listed here are 4 T cell receptor beta chains from one sample, sequenced in a study of identical twins. TCRdb re-called the 5' RACE reads through MiXCR, storing one row per CDR3 protein. Of about 720,000 distinct CDR3 sequences in the sample, 18% were seen once. These data were also reused for a study on T cells expressing NK-cell markers.

Source material: PBMCs. The receptors were sampled from a woman between 18 and 29 years old in good health.

The rearrangement links TRBV10-3 to TRBJ1-2; no clear D gene. The germline V gene encodes CDR1 ENHRY and CDR2 SYGVKD. The CDR3 is 16 residues long. V was cut by 6 bases and J by 2 bases, with 19 bases left in between. In DNA, the CDR3 is TGTGCCATCAGCCCCGACGGAGGGAACCCCAACTATGGCTACACCTTC. This encodes CAISPDGGNPNYGYTF.

The sample holds a few counts of this clonotype. The J gene is TRBJ2-1, the V gene TRBV20-1; tentative D call: TRBD2 (6 bases). This CDR3 is built from 13 residues. Germline assignment: CDR1 DFQATT and CDR2 SNEGSKA (reference sequence). Trimming removed 6 bases at V and 7 bases at J, with 16 bases between. CDR3 DNA sequence: TGCAGTGCCCAATCGCGGGGTCAAAATGAGCAGTTCTTC. This encodes CSAQSRGQNEQFF.

V gene TRBV13 combines with J gene TRBJ2-2, with D unresolved. The germline V gene has CDR1 PRHDT and CDR2 FYEKMQ (reference sequence). The CDR3 runs to 13 residues. Trimming took 2 bases from V and 9 from J, leaving 10 bases between them. CDR3 protein: CASSLSGARELFF. In DNA, the CDR3 is TGTGCCAGCAGCTTATCGGGCGCCAGGGAGCTGTTTTTT.

The genes are TRBV20-1 and TRBJ2-3; 8 bases map to TRBD2. The CDR3 runs to 14 residues. Losses at the gene ends were 3 bases for V and 6 bases for J; bases not matched to a gene: 8. CDR1 and CDR2 from the germline V gene are DFQATT and SNEGSKA (reference sequence). Written as DNA, the CDR3 is TGCAGTGCTAGTACAGGACCTAGCGGGGATACGCAGTATTTT. Protein sequence: CSASTGPSGDTQYF.